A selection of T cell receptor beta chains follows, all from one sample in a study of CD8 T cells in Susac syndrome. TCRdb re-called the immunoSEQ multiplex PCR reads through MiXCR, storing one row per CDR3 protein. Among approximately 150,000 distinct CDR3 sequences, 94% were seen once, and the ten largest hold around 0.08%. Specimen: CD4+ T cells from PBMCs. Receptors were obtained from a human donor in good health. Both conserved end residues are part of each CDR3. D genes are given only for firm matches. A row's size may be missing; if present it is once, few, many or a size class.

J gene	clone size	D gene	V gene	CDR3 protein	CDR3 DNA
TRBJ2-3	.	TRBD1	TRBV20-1	CSASGDRVTDTQYF	TGCAGTGCTAGTGGGGACAGGGTGACAGATACGCAGTATTTT
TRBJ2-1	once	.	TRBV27	CASSLSQFSSYNEQFF	TGTGCCAGCAGTTTATCACAGTTTAGCTCCTACAATGAGCAGTTCTTC
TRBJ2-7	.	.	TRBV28	CASSTPSSYEQYF	TGTGCCAGCAGCACCCCTAGCTCCTACGAGCAGTACTTC
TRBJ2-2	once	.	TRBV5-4	CASSLEASLAHTGELFF	TGTGCCAGCAGCTTGGAAGCCTCGCTAGCGCACACCGGGGAGCTGTTTTTT
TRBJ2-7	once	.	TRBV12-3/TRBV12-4	CASSRPDGNEQYF	TGTGCCAGCAGCCGACCGGACGGCAACGAGCAGTACTTC
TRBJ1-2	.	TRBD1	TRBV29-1	CSVEDRGTGVDGYTF	TGCAGCGTTGAAGATAGGGGAACAGGGGTCGATGGCTACACCTTC
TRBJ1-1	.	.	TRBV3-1	CASSQVRSGEAFF	TGTGCCAGCAGCCAAGTGAGGTCGGGGGAAGCTTTCTTT
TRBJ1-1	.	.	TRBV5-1	CASSLSSGVTEAFF	TGCGCCAGCAGCTTGTCGTCAGGCGTCACTGAAGCTTTCTTT
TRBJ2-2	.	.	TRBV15	CATSRTGGGLWELFF	TGTGCCACCAGCAGGACCGGAGGGGGCTTGTGGGAGCTGTTTTTT
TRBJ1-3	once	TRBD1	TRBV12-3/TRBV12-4	CASRLTGGDTIYF	TGTGCCAGCAGGCTCACAGGGGGCGACACCATATATTTT
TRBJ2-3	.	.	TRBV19	CATRGDRSGTDTQYF	TGTGCCACGCGGGGGGACAGGTCTGGCACAGATACGCAGTATTTT
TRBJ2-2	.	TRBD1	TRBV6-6	CASSQTGHGTGELFF	TGTGCCAGCAGCCAGACAGGGCACGGCACCGGGGAGCTGTTTTTT
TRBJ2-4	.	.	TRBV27	CASSLGGLGKNIQYF	TGTGCCAGCAGTCTGGGGGGCCTCGGCAAAAACATTCAGTACTTC
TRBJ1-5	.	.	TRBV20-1	CSARRLTVDQPQHF	TGCAGTGCTCGGAGGCTGACAGTAGATCAGCCCCAGCATTTT
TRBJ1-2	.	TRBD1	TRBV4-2	CASNSDSGQGSYGYTF	TGTGCCAGCAATTCAGATTCAGGACAGGGGAGCTATGGCTACACCTTC
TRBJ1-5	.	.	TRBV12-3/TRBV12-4	CASSQDSNQPQHF	TGTGCCAGCAGTCAGGACAGCAATCAGCCCCAGCATTTT
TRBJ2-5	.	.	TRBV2	CASAAALGEETQYF	TGTGCCAGTGCAGCGGCTCTGGGGGAAGAGACCCAGTACTTC
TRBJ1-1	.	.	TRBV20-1	CSASTANWGDTEAFF	TGCAGTGCTAGCACCGCTAACTGGGGGGACACTGAAGCTTTCTTT
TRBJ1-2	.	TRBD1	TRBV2	CASSEYRGRRNGYTF	TGTGCCAGCAGTGAGTACAGGGGGCGCAGAAATGGCTACACCTTC
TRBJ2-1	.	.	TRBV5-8	CASSASGRGNEQFF	TGTGCCAGCAGCGCCTCGGGCAGGGGAAATGAGCAGTTCTTC
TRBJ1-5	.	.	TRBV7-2	CASSPDRAYGQPQHF	TGTGCCAGCAGTCCCGACAGAGCCTACGGGCAGCCCCAGCATTTT
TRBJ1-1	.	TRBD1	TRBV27	CASSLLGTGKAFF	TGTGCCAGCAGTCTGCTCGGGACAGGGAAGGCTTTCTTT
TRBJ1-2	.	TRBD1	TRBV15	CATSTRTGEFYGYTF	TGTGCCACCAGCACACGGACAGGGGAATTCTATGGCTACACCTTC
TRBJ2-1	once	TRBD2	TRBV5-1	CASSLGLAGHSYNEQFF	TGCGCCAGCAGCTTGGGACTAGCGGGCCACTCCTACAATGAGCAGTTCTTC
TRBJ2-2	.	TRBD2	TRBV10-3	CAIRGTSGRRPDGTGELFF	TGTGCCATCAGGGGGACTAGCGGGAGAAGGCCCGATGGCACCGGGGAGCTGTTTTTT
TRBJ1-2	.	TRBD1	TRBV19	CASSTSGGAGGYTF	TGTGCCAGTAGTACTTCAGGGGGCGCCGGTGGCTACACCTTC
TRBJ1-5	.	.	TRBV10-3	CATTPEYTNQPQHF	TGTGCCACCACCCCCGAGTATACTAATCAGCCCCAGCATTTT
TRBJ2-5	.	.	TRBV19	CASRNGTSGETQYF	TGTGCCAGTAGGAACGGGACATCGGGGGAGACCCAGTACTTC
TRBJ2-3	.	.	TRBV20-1	CSASRGDSTDTQYF	TGCAGTGCTAGTCGCGGGGACAGCACAGATACGCAGTATTTT
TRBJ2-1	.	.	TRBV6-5	CASSNNRDSYNEQFF	TGTGCCAGCAGTAATAACAGGGACTCCTACAATGAGCAGTTCTTC
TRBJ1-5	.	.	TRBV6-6	CASSGRQQVNQPQHF	TGTGCCAGCAGTGGCCGACAGCAGGTAAATCAGCCCCAGCATTTT
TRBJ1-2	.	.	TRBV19	CASSASGRDGGYGYTF	TGTGCCAGTAGTGCAAGTGGCAGGGACGGAGGCTATGGCTACACCTTC
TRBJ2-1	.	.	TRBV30	CAWRERPAYNEQFF	TGTGCCTGGCGCGAGCGGCCCGCGTACAATGAGCAGTTCTTC
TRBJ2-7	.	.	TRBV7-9	CASSSFGTPGPYEQYF	TGTGCCAGCAGCTCTTTCGGGACTCCCGGACCCTACGAGCAGTACTTC
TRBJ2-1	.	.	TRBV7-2	CASSLVGVGWDEQFF	TGTGCCAGCAGCTTAGTAGGCGTTGGATGGGATGAGCAGTTCTTC
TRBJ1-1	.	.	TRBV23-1	CASSHWEGGEAFF	TGCGCTAGCAGTCATTGGGAGGGGGGTGAAGCTTTCTTT
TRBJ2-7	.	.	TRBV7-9	CASSPSQDEQYF	TGTGCCAGCAGCCCCTCTCAGGACGAGCAGTACTTC
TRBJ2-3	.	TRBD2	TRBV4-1	CASSQVQTSGGTDTQYF	TGCGCCAGCAGCCAAGTCCAGACTAGCGGGGGCACAGATACGCAGTATTTT
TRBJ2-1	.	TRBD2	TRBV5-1	CASSLPRLAGGEQFF	TGCGCCAGCAGCTTGCCGCGACTAGCGGGAGGTGAGCAGTTCTTC
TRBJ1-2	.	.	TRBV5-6	CASSGPAGYTF	TGTGCCAGCAGCGGCCCCGCGGGCTACACCTTC
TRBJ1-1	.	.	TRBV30	CAWRGNTEAFF	TGTGCCTGGAGGGGAAACACTGAAGCTTTCTTT
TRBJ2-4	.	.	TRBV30	CAWQTGTKNIQYF	TGTGCCTGGCAGACAGGAACCAAAAACATTCAGTACTTC
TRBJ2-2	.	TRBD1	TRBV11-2	CASSLDTGGTGELFF	TGTGCCAGCAGCTTGGACACAGGGGGAACCGGGGAGCTGTTTTTT
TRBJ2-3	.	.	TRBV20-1	CSARAVTRPADTQYF	TGCAGTGCTAGAGCCGTGACTAGGCCCGCAGATACGCAGTATTTT